The entry below describes one T cell receptor (beta chain). This CDR3 has 13 amino acids. From germline, CDR1 is ENHRY and CDR2 SYGVKD. Trimming removed 11 bases from V and 0 bases from J, with 13 bases in between. The data are from a study of blood T cell repertoires in COVID-19. In the original processing: From reference gene primer amplification, estimates of nucleated cell counts were derived. Profiling relied on immunoSEQ multiplex PCR, and the TCRdb table lists in-frame clones only, not all of them. V and J calls and clone size are as listed in that table; D and trimming were resolved from the DNA. The repertoire consists of 180,000 or so clones, with 88% occurring once and the leading ten covering under 2%.

The chain links TRBV10-3 to TRBJ1-2; D unclear. The sample consisted of peripheral blood. The clonotype comes from a man aged 18 to 35 with active or convalescent COVID-19. The CDR3 sequence: CAVRETANYGYTF. In DNA, the CDR3 is TGTGCCGTTCGGGAGACGGCTAACTATGGCTACACCTTC.